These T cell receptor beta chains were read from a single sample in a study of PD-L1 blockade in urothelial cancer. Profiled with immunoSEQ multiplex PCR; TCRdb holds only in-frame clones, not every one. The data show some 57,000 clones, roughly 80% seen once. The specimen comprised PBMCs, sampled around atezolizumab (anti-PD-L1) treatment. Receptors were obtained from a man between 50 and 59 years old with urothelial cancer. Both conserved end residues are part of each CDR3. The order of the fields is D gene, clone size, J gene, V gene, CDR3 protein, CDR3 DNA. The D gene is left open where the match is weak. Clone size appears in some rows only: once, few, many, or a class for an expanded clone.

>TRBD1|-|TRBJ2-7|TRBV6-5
CASSYSGTGRYEQYF
TGTGCCAGCAGTTACTCAGGGACAGGGCGCTACGAGCAGTACTTC
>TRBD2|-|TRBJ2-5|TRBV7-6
CASSSGLAGGETQYF
TGTGCCAGCAGCTCGGGACTAGCGGGAGGAGAGACCCAGTACTTC
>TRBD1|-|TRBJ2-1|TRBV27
CASSSAGQGRSEQFF
TGTGCCAGCAGTTCGGCCGGACAGGGGAGGAGTGAGCAGTTCTTC
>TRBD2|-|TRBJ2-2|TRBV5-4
CASSLETVYGGGVGTGELFF
TGTGCCAGCAGCTTGGAAACCGTGTATGGCGGGGGGGTGGGCACCGGGGAGCTGTTTTTT
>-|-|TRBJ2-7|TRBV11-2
CASSLATGTRSYEQYF
TGTGCCAGCAGCTTAGCGACAGGTACAAGGTCCTACGAGCAGTACTTC
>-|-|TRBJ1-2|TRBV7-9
CASSLAVQDPYGYTF
TGTGCCAGCAGCTTAGCGGTACAGGACCCCTATGGCTACACCTTC
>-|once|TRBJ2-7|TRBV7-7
CASTRTSPRQGMSGNLPYEQYF
TGTGCCAGCACCAGAACTTCCCCGAGACAGGGGATGAGCGGGAACCTTCCCTACGAGCAGTACTTC
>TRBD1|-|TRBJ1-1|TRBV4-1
CASSQVATGGRAEAFF
TGCGCCAGCAGCCAAGTAGCTACAGGGGGGAGGGCTGAAGCTTTCTTT
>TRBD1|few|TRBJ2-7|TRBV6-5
CASSSNRQGEHEQYF
TGTGCCAGCAGTTCCAACCGACAGGGTGAGCACGAGCAGTACTTC
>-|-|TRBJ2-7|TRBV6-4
CASSDVMKRGGTYEQYF
TGTGCCAGCAGTGACGTTATGAAGCGAGGGGGAACCTACGAGCAGTACTTC
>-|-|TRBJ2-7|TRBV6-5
CASSYSQGTYEQYF
TGTGCCAGCAGTTACTCACAGGGCACCTACGAGCAGTACTTC
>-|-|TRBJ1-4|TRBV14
CASSPRSLLEAGLLFF
TGTGCCAGCAGCCCGAGGTCCCTCTTAGAGGCCGGATTATTGTTTTTT
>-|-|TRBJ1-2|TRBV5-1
CASSRERENGYTF
TGCGCCAGCAGCCGGGAGCGGGAAAATGGCTACACCTTC
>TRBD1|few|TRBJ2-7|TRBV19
CASSIGTGPYEQYF
TGTGCCAGTAGTATCGGGACAGGACCCTACGAGCAGTACTTC
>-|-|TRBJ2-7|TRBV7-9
CASSLAGTYEQYF
TGTGCCAGCAGCCTCGCAGGGACCTACGAGCAGTACTTC
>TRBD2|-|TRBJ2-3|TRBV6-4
CASSEASGGSGTQYF
TGTGCCAGCAGTGAGGCTAGCGGGGGGTCCGGAACGCAGTATTTT
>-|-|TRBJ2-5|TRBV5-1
CASPTREETQYF
TGCGCCAGCCCGACTAGGGAAGAGACCCAGTACTTC
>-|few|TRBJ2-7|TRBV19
CASSVRSGVEQYF
TGTGCCAGTAGTGTCAGGTCGGGGGTCGAGCAGTACTTC
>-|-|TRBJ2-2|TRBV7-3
CASSSGTSTGELFF
TGTGCCAGCAGCTCCGGGACATCTACCGGGGAGCTGTTTTTT
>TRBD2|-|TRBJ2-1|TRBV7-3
CASSARLAGGYNEQFF
TGTGCCAGCAGCGCGAGACTAGCGGGGGGCTACAATGAGCAGTTCTTC
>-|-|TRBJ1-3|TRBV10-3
CAISLKGISSGNTIYF
TGTGCCATCAGCCTGAAGGGGATAAGCTCTGGAAACACCATATATTTT
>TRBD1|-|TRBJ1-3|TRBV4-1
CASSQGQGPGNTIYF
TGCGCCAGCAGCCAAGGACAGGGGCCCGGAAACACCATATATTTT
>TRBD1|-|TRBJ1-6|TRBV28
CASSKTGGSYNSPLHF
TGTGCCAGCAGTAAGACAGGGGGCTCCTATAATTCACCCCTCCACTTT
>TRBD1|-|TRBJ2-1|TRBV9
CASSNRDRGLDSYNEQFF
TGTGCCAGCAGCAACCGGGACAGGGGGCTCGACTCCTACAATGAGCAGTTCTTC
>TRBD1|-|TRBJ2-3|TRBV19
CASSPRDRAIADTQYF
TGTGCCAGTAGTCCCAGGGACAGGGCGATCGCAGATACGCAGTATTTT
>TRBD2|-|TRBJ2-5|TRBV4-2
CASSLGTSLLQETQYF
TGTGCCAGCAGCCTCGGGACTAGCTTACTCCAAGAGACCCAGTACTTC
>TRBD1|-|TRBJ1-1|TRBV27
CASSSLQGALPGAFF
TGTGCCAGCAGTTCATTACAGGGGGCGCTTCCTGGAGCTTTCTTT
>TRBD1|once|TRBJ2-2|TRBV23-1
CASSPSGTVTGELFF
TGCGCCAGCAGTCCATCCGGGACAGTCACCGGGGAGCTGTTTTTT
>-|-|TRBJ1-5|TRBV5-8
CASSPRGGAMSNQPQHF
TGTGCCAGCAGCCCCCGAGGGGGGGCTATGAGCAATCAGCCCCAGCATTTT
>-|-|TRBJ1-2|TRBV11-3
CANYTINYGYTF
TGTGCCAACTACACCATCAACTATGGCTACACCTTC
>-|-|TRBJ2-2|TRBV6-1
CASSAETTGTGTGELFF
TGTGCCAGCAGTGCCGAAACCACCGGGACTGGTACTGGGGAGCTGTTTTTT
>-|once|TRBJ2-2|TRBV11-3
CASSSRPNTGELFF
TGTGCCAGCAGCTCGCGCCCGAACACCGGGGAGCTGTTTTTT